The rows below give T cell receptor beta chains drawn from one sample of a study of CD8 T cells in Susac syndrome. TCRdb re-called the immunoSEQ multiplex PCR reads through MiXCR, storing one row per CDR3 protein. Counted here are some 450,000 distinct CDR3 sequences, more than 80% occurring once; the ten biggest clones make up approximately 0.11%. The sequencing sample was made of CD8+ T cells from PBMCs. These receptors came from a human donor with multiple sclerosis. Both conserved end residues are part of each CDR3. The order of the fields is J gene, D gene, V gene, clone size, CDR3 length, CDR3 DNA, CDR3 protein. D genes are given only for firm matches. Only part of the rows carry a size: once, few, many, or a class if the clone is expanded.

J: TRBJ1-1; D: -; V: TRBV5-1; size: -; length: 15; DNA: TGCGCCAGCAGCTCCCGCGACAGCTATAACACTGAAGCTTTCTTT; CDR3: CASSSRDSYNTEAFF
J: TRBJ1-1; D: -; V: TRBV4-1; size: -; length: 14; DNA: TGCGCCAGCAGCCTAAACGGTCTGACAGGAGAAGCTTTCTTT; CDR3: CASSLNGLTGEAFF
J: TRBJ2-2; D: TRBD2; V: TRBV11-2; size: -; length: 14; DNA: TGTGCCAGCAGCTCGGGACTAGCGATCGGGGAGCTGTTTTTT; CDR3: CASSSGLAIGELFF
J: TRBJ2-7; D: -; V: TRBV7-8; size: -; length: 12; DNA: TGTGCCAGCAGCTCCCTGGGAACCGAGCAGTACTTC; CDR3: CASSSLGTEQYF
J: TRBJ2-3; D: -; V: TRBV11-1; size: -; length: 15; DNA: TGTGCCAGCAGCTTAGCGCGGCTAGTCACAGATACGCAGTATTTT; CDR3: CASSLARLVTDTQYF
J: TRBJ2-1; D: -; V: TRBV7-2; size: -; length: 15; DNA: TGTGCCAGCAGCTTCTTCGGGGGCACCCACAATGAGCAGTTCTTC; CDR3: CASSFFGGTHNEQFF
J: TRBJ2-3; D: -; V: TRBV27; size: -; length: 14; DNA: TGTGCCAGCAGTTTATTACCCCGCACAGATACGCAGTATTTT; CDR3: CASSLLPRTDTQYF
J: TRBJ2-1; D: -; V: TRBV2; size: -; length: 15; DNA: TGTGCCAGCAACGGACCGCCGAGCTCCTACAATGAGCAGTTCTTC; CDR3: CASNGPPSSYNEQFF
J: TRBJ1-1; D: TRBD1; V: TRBV19; size: -; length: 16; DNA: TGTGCCAGTAGTCCCAACCTTGGACAGGTGAACACTGAAGCTTTCTTT; CDR3: CASSPNLGQVNTEAFF
J: TRBJ1-2; D: -; V: TRBV12-3/TRBV12-4; size: -; length: 15; DNA: TGTGCCAGCAGTTTAGAGAGGGTGCATGTCTATGGCTACACCTTC; CDR3: CASSLERVHVYGYTF
J: TRBJ2-5; D: TRBD2; V: TRBV20-1; size: -; length: 17; DNA: TGCAGTGCTAGATCTGATCCGGGACTAACTATCCAAGAGACCCAGTACTTC; CDR3: CSARSDPGLTIQETQYF
J: TRBJ2-7; D: -; V: TRBV7-2; size: once; length: 13; DNA: TGTGCCAGCAGCCCCCCCCAGTTATACGAGCAGTACTTC; CDR3: CASSPPQLYEQYF
J: TRBJ2-7; D: TRBD2; V: TRBV20-1; size: -; length: 14; DNA: TGCAGTGCTAGAGATATAGCGGGGGGCTACGAGCAGTACTTC; CDR3: CSARDIAGGYEQYF
J: TRBJ2-3; D: TRBD2; V: TRBV29-1; size: -; length: 15; DNA: TGCAGCGTTGAAGATAGCGGGGGGGCCCCAGATACGCAGTATTTT; CDR3: CSVEDSGGAPDTQYF
J: TRBJ2-4; D: -; V: TRBV27; size: -; length: 14; DNA: TGTGCCAGCAGTTTATATGGGACAACCAACATTCAGTACTTC; CDR3: CASSLYGTTNIQYF
J: TRBJ2-7; D: -; V: TRBV6-5; size: once; length: 13; DNA: TGTGCCAGCAGTTCCGACGGCTTCGGCGAGCAGTACTTC; CDR3: CASSSDGFGEQYF
J: TRBJ1-2; D: -; V: TRBV6-2/TRBV6-3; size: -; length: 15; DNA: TGTGCCAGCAGTCATCCGGTGGGGAAAAACTATGGCTACACCTTC; CDR3: CASSHPVGKNYGYTF
J: TRBJ2-7; D: TRBD2; V: TRBV7-2; size: -; length: 15; DNA: TGTGCCAGCAGCTTAGAGACGGGAGGACCCTACGAGCAGTACTTC; CDR3: CASSLETGGPYEQYF
J: TRBJ2-4; D: TRBD1; V: TRBV27; size: -; length: 15; DNA: TGTGCCAGCAGTTTATCGTCTCTAGGGGGCAGCATTCAGTACTTC; CDR3: CASSLSSLGGSIQYF
J: TRBJ2-5; D: TRBD2; V: TRBV11-2; size: -; length: 12; DNA: TGTGCCAGCAGCGGGGGGGTGGAGACCCAGTACTTC; CDR3: CASSGGVETQYF
J: TRBJ2-3; D: TRBD2; V: TRBV24-1; size: -; length: 16; DNA: TGTGCCACCAGTGGCGCGACCAGCGGGAGTACAGATACGCAGTATTTT; CDR3: CATSGATSGSTDTQYF
J: TRBJ2-7; D: TRBD1; V: TRBV4-1; size: -; length: 19; DNA: TGCGCCAGCAGCCAATTCCCCGATTCCGGGACAGGGGGCTCCTACGAGCAGTACTTC; CDR3: CASSQFPDSGTGGSYEQYF
J: TRBJ1-4; D: TRBD1; V: TRBV27; size: -; length: 14; DNA: TGTGCCAGCAGGCGCAACAGGGGTAATGAAAAACTGTTTTTT; CDR3: CASRRNRGNEKLFF
J: TRBJ2-7; D: TRBD1; V: TRBV4-1; size: -; length: 15; DNA: TGCGCCAGCAGCGCGGAAGGGGGACAGATTTACGAGCAGTACTTC; CDR3: CASSAEGGQIYEQYF
J: TRBJ1-3; D: -; V: TRBV5-1; size: once; length: 17; DNA: TGCGCCAGCAGCTTGGGGGATCGGGACGGCCCTGGAAACACCATATATTTT; CDR3: CASSLGDRDGPGNTIYF
J: TRBJ1-5; D: -; V: TRBV28; size: -; length: 15; DNA: TGTGCCAGCACCTTGGGGCCGCGGAGCAATCAGCCCCAGCATTTT; CDR3: CASTLGPRSNQPQHF
J: TRBJ2-3; D: TRBD2; V: TRBV5-6; size: -; length: 19; DNA: TGTGCCAGCAGCTTGGACCTTGTTAGCGGGGGGAGCTTCACAGATACGCAGTATTTT; CDR3: CASSLDLVSGGSFTDTQYF
J: TRBJ2-1; D: TRBD2; V: TRBV27; size: once; length: 16; DNA: TGTACCAGCAGTCCAAGGACTAGCGGGAGGTACAATGAGCAGTTCTTC; CDR3: CTSSPRTSGRYNEQFF
J: TRBJ1-2; D: TRBD1; V: TRBV5-1; size: -; length: 15; DNA: TGCGCCAGCAGCTTGGACAGGGGCCAACCAGATGGCTACACCTTC; CDR3: CASSLDRGQPDGYTF
J: TRBJ2-3; D: -; V: TRBV6-4; size: few; length: 15; DNA: TGTGCCAGCAGTGACTCGGCGGGTAGCACAGATACGCAGTATTTT; CDR3: CASSDSAGSTDTQYF
J: TRBJ2-7; D: -; V: TRBV27; size: -; length: 14; DNA: TGTGCCAGCAGTTCGAATTGGGGGGCCTACGAGCAGTACTTC; CDR3: CASSSNWGAYEQYF
J: TRBJ2-3; D: -; V: TRBV30; size: once; length: 13; DNA: TGTGCCTGGAACATCTATAGGACAGATACGCAGTATTTT; CDR3: CAWNIYRTDTQYF
J: TRBJ2-7; D: TRBD2; V: TRBV14; size: once; length: 15; DNA: TGTGCCAGCAGCCCTCTAGCGGAGACGTACCACGAGCAGTACTTC; CDR3: CASSPLAETYHEQYF
J: TRBJ1-3; D: -; V: TRBV5-4; size: -; length: 14; DNA: TGTGCCAGCAGCCCGGCCACCGGGGGAAACACCATATATTTT; CDR3: CASSPATGGNTIYF
J: TRBJ2-2; D: -; V: TRBV18; size: -; length: 17; DNA: TGTGCCAGCTCACCACTAGTGGACAACATTTACACCGGGGAGCTGTTTTTT; CDR3: CASSPLVDNIYTGELFF